The 8 T cell receptor beta chains below all came from one sample that was sequenced in a study of T cell responses to AZD1222 COVID-19 vaccine. The table came from immunoSEQ multiplex PCR; TCRdb's copy has only in-frame clones and leaves some out. The table lists about 140,000 clones, about 90% of them singletons. Source: peripheral blood, taken 28 days after the second AZD1222 dose. The source is an adult who received the AZD1222 COVID-19 vaccine.

This chain joins TRBV28 and TRBJ1-2; D is unclear. Trimming shortened V by 2 bases and J by 2 bases, and 9 bases separated the two germline ends. The CDR3 has 14 amino acids. Germline V gives CDR1 MDHEN, CDR2 SYDVKM. The CDR3 coding sequence is TGTGCCAGCAGTTTAAGAGGGTGGAACTATGGCTACACCTTC. It translates to CASSLRGWNYGYTF.

The chain couples TRBV7-8 to TRBJ1-5; the D is unclear. There are 15 residues in the CDR3. V lost 5 bases to trimming and J lost 3 bases, with 14 bases between them. Germline V gene lookup returns CDR1 SGHVS and CDR2 FQNEAQ. CDR3 residues: CASSPPGGPNQPQHF. DNA for the CDR3: TGTGCCAGCAGCCCCCCCGGCGGACCCAATCAGCCCCAGCATTTT.

The chain uses TRBV19 and TRBJ1-1; D uncertain. From germline, CDR1 is LNHDA and CDR2 SQIVND (reference sequence). V was shortened by 8 bases and J by 4 bases, with 14 bases between the two germline ends. CDR3 size: 13 residues. CDR3: CASLDRSVTEAFF. CDR3 in DNA: TGTGCCAGTTTGGATCGGTCGGTCACTGAAGCTTTCTTT.

V and J are TRBV18 and TRBJ1-1; the D is unclear. The V and J ends lost 4 bases and 1 base respectively, with 4 bases between them. The CDR3 contains 12 residues. From germline, CDR1 is KGHSH and CDR2 LQKENI. CDR3 region: CASSLTNTEAFF. The CDR3 DNA reads as TGTGCCAGCTCACTGACGAACACTGAAGCTTTCTTT.

The J gene is TRBJ1-2, the V gene TRBV6-5; D ambiguous. This CDR3 contains 14 residues. V lost 2 bases, J lost 4 bases, and 11 bases lay in between. Germline V gene sequence: CDR1 MNHEY, CDR2 SVGAGI. In DNA, the CDR3 is TGTGCCAGCAGTTACGACCCGGGTACCTATGGCTACACCTTC. It translates to CASSYDPGTYGYTF.

The chain couples TRBV4-3 to TRBJ1-1; D gene unclear. Trimming removed 4 bases at V and 4 bases at J, with 16 bases between. The CDR3 runs to 15 residues. Germline V gene sequence: CDR1 LGHNA, CDR2 YSLEER. CDR3 loop: CASSPLPGPGTEAFF. For the CDR3, the DNA is TGCGCCAGCAGCCCCCTTCCCGGGCCGGGCACTGAAGCTTTCTTT.

The chain carries TRBV12-3 or TRBV12-4 and TRBJ1-3; the D is unclear. CDR3 length equals 13 residues. Trimming stripped 4 bases from V and 4 bases from J, with 8 bases between. The DNA for the CDR3 is TGTGCCAGCAGTTACGAGGCCGGAAACACCATATATTTT. Its protein product is CASSYEAGNTIYF.

This rearrangement joins TRBV18 to TRBJ1-2, with D tentatively TRBD1 (5 bases). V shed 3 bases and J shed 6 bases, with 14 bases lying between them. This CDR3 is 14 amino acids long. Per germline, CDR1 KGHSH and CDR2 LQKENI. As DNA, the CDR3 is TGTGCCAGCTCACCCTTGGAGTCGGGGGATGGCTACACCTTC. It specifies CASSPLESGDGYTF.